This TCR beta chain was captured by sequencing in a study of T-cell reconstitution after alpha-beta-depleted transplantation in children. Germline V gives CDR1 MNHNS, CDR2 SASEGT. The V and J ends lost 6 bases and 10 bases, in that order; junction bases with no gene match: 8. The CDR3 length is 14 residues. This clonotype was seen a handful of times. Preparation of the TCRbeta library used unique molecular identifiers. TCRdb redid the calling of the PCR reads with MiXCR, one entry per CDR3 protein. Among fewer than 750,000 distinct CDR3 sequences, 25% to 30% were seen once, and the ten largest hold under 45%.

Specimen: PBMCs, collected before TCRalphabeta/CD19-depleted stem cell transplant. The chain uses TRBV6-1 and TRBJ2-1, with TRBD2 matching 11 bases. The receptor was isolated from a boy in the first two years of life with Wiskott-Aldrich syndrome, due to receive a stem cell transplant. This CDR3 reads CASRIGLAGGEQFF. CDR3 DNA sequence: TGTGCCAGCAGGATCGGACTAGCGGGCGGAGAGCAGTTCTTC.